Listed below are T cell receptor beta chains from one sample, sequenced in a study of beta chain features in type 1 diabetes. Assay used: immunoSEQ multiplex PCR; TCRdb lists only in-frame clones, some missing. Of about 340,000 clones in the sample, roughly 13% were seen once. Material for sequencing was naive CD4+ T cells from blood. These receptor sequences come from a woman between 18 and 30 years old with type 1 diabetes. CDR3s include the opening cysteine and the closing phenylalanine or tryptophan. A D gene is named only where the DNA matches it firmly. Clone size is not always given. Where it is, it says once, few, many or a class for expanded clones.

size	D	V	J	CDR3	DNA
few	NA	TRBV29-1	TRBJ1-1	CSVEDIGAEAFF	TGCAGCGTTGAAGATATTGGGGCAGAAGCTTTCTTT
few	NA	TRBV4-3	TRBJ2-2	CASSQETPRLKNTGELFF	TGCGCCAGCAGCCAAGAGACTCCAAGACTTAAGAACACCGGGGAGCTGTTTTTT
NA	TRBD1	TRBV4-3	TRBJ2-2	CASSPRQGWGGELFF	TGCGCCAGCAGCCCCCGACAGGGATGGGGCGGGGAGCTGTTTTTT
NA	TRBD2	TRBV19	TRBJ2-7	CASSKGLAGGPYEQYF	TGTGCCAGTAGTAAGGGACTAGCGGGAGGGCCCTACGAGCAGTACTTC
NA	TRBD2	TRBV6-6	TRBJ2-3	CASRPLAGSTDTQYF	TGTGCCAGCAGGCCTTTAGCGGGAAGCACAGATACGCAGTATTTT
few	TRBD1	TRBV5-1	TRBJ1-1	CASSLVGQGNTEAFF	TGCGCCAGCAGCTTGGTAGGACAGGGGAACACTGAAGCTTTCTTT
NA	NA	TRBV18	TRBJ1-1	CASSEGIGMNTEAFF	TGTGCCAGCTCGGAGGGGATCGGAATGAACACTGAAGCTTTCTTT
NA	NA	TRBV2	TRBJ1-1	CASSERAGAGWGAFF	TGTGCCAGCAGTGAGAGGGCAGGGGCGGGTTGGGGAGCTTTCTTT
few	NA	TRBV14	TRBJ1-4	CASSQAGGREKLFF	TGTGCCAGCAGCCAAGCGGGGGGCCGCGAAAAACTGTTTTTT
few	TRBD1	TRBV5-1	TRBJ1-1	CASSLWPGGTEAFF	TGCGCCAGCAGCTTGTGGCCAGGGGGCACTGAAGCTTTCTTT
NA	NA	TRBV30	TRBJ2-3	CAWSGSGTDTQYF	TGTGCCTGGAGTGGTAGCGGCACAGATACGCAGTATTTT
NA	TRBD1	TRBV28	TRBJ1-2	CASSLQGAVRDYGYTF	TGTGCCAGCAGTTTACAGGGGGCGGTCCGGGACTATGGCTACACCTTC
few	NA	TRBV29-1	TRBJ1-1	CSVEFRFSSAEAFF	TGCAGCGTTGAATTTCGCTTTTCGAGCGCTGAAGCTTTCTTT
NA	NA	TRBV19	TRBJ2-5	CASSTSQETQYF	TGTGCCAGTAGTACATCCCAAGAGACCCAGTACTTC
few	NA	TRBV28	TRBJ1-5	CASSGSNQPQHF	TGTGCCAGCAGCGGGAGCAATCAGCCCCAGCATTTT
NA	TRBD2	TRBV4-1	TRBJ2-2	CASSQASGRARSPLNTGELFF	TGCGCCAGCAGCCAAGCTAGCGGGAGGGCCCGGTCCCCCTTGAACACCGGGGAGCTGTTTTTT
NA	NA	TRBV29-1	TRBJ1-2	CSVKGGGAEENYGYTF	TGCAGCGTTAAAGGGGGGGGCGCGGAAGAGAACTATGGCTACACCTTC
NA	NA	TRBV19	TRBJ2-6	CASRDSSGANVLTF	TGTGCCAGTAGGGACAGCTCTGGGGCCAACGTCCTGACTTTC
NA	TRBD2	TRBV7-3	TRBJ2-1	CASSLMGLAGGYNEQFF	TGTGCCAGCAGCTTAATGGGACTAGCGGGAGGCTACAATGAGCAGTTCTTC
NA	TRBD2	TRBV19	TRBJ2-3	CASSLNPTSGGTDTQYF	TGTGCCAGTAGCCTGAACCCGACTAGCGGAGGCACAGATACGCAGTATTTT
few	NA	TRBV2	TRBJ1-2	CASSDRGYGYTF	TGTGCCAGCAGTGACAGGGGCTATGGCTACACCTTC
few	NA	TRBV29-1	TRBJ1-1	CSVYPSARGAGFTAEAFF	TGCAGCGTTTATCCGTCGGCCAGGGGTGCCGGATTCACCGCTGAAGCTTTCTTT
few	TRBD1	TRBV5-1	TRBJ2-7	CASSLAGTAPYEQYF	TGCGCCAGCAGCTTGGCGGGGACAGCGCCCTACGAGCAGTACTTC
NA	NA	TRBV11-3	TRBJ1-1	CASSLLQGNTEAFF	TGTGCCAGCAGCTTACTACAGGGCAACACTGAAGCTTTCTTT
NA	NA	TRBV4-2	TRBJ1-2	CASSQFSDRPNYGYTF	TGTGCCAGCAGCCAATTTTCGGACAGACCTAACTATGGCTACACCTTC
few	TRBD1	TRBV2	TRBJ1-2	CASSGQGAVYGYTF	TGTGCCAGCAGTGGACAGGGGGCTGTCTATGGCTACACCTTC
few	TRBD2	TRBV29-1	TRBJ2-5	CSAGEGETQYF	TGCAGCGCCGGGGAGGGCGAGACCCAGTACTTC
few	TRBD1	TRBV4-3	TRBJ1-1	CASSQRGPTGDGITEAFF	TGCGCCAGCAGCCAGAGGGGGCCTACAGGGGACGGGATTACTGAAGCTTTCTTT
NA	NA	TRBV2	TRBJ2-5	CASSPLFGSGETQYF	TGTGCCAGCAGTCCCCTGTTCGGGAGTGGGGAGACCCAGTACTTC
few	NA	TRBV12-5	TRBJ1-3	CASGPPVDTIYF	TGTGCTAGTGGTCCCCCGGTCGACACCATATATTTT
NA	TRBD2	TRBV4-1	TRBJ2-7	CASSSGLAGERKEGEQYF	TGCGCCAGCAGCTCGGGACTAGCGGGAGAGAGAAAGGAGGGCGAGCAGTACTTC
NA	NA	TRBV28	TRBJ2-7	CASSLSTYEQYF	TGTGCCAGCAGTTTGAGTACCTACGAGCAGTACTTC
many	NA	TRBV20-1	TRBJ2-3	CSASGTDTQYF	TGCAGTGCTAGCGGGACAGATACGCAGTATTTT
NA	NA	TRBV30	TRBJ2-1	CAWGAGLTYNEQFF	TGTGCCTGGGGGGCGGGATTAACCTACAATGAGCAGTTCTTC
few	TRBD2	TRBV7-2	TRBJ2-7	CASSIGLAPLYEQYF	TGTGCCAGCAGCATCGGACTAGCCCCTCTCTACGAGCAGTACTTC
NA	NA	TRBV6-6	TRBJ1-5	CASSGAGVQPQHF	TGTGCCAGTTCTGGGGCAGGAGTTCAGCCCCAGCATTTT
NA	NA	TRBV19	TRBJ2-1	CASSIWGLRAPELFF	TGTGCCAGTAGTATCTGGGGACTCAGGGCTCCAGAGCTGTTCTTC
few	NA	TRBV29-1	TRBJ2-3	CSVHTRLTDTQYF	TGCAGCGTCCACACCCGTCTCACAGATACGCAGTATTTT
few	TRBD1	TRBV5-4	TRBJ1-2	CASSLLTGTYGYTF	TGTGCCAGCAGCTTGTTGACAGGGACCTATGGCTACACCTTC
few	TRBD2	TRBV23-1	TRBJ2-2	CASRASGRGTGELFF	TGCGCCAGCCGAGCTAGCGGGAGGGGAACCGGGGAGCTGTTTTTT
few	NA	TRBV9	TRBJ1-1	CASSVLSENTEAFF	TGTGCCAGCAGCGTGTTGTCAGAGAACACTGAAGCTTTCTTT
few	NA	TRBV15	TRBJ1-2	CATSRVKDGAGGYTF	TGTGCCACCAGCAGAGTCAAGGACGGCGCGGGGGGCTACACCTTC
NA	TRBD2	TRBV11-2	TRBJ2-1	CASSQVTSGRANEQFF	TGTGCCAGCAGCCAGGTGACTAGCGGGAGGGCGAATGAGCAGTTCTTC